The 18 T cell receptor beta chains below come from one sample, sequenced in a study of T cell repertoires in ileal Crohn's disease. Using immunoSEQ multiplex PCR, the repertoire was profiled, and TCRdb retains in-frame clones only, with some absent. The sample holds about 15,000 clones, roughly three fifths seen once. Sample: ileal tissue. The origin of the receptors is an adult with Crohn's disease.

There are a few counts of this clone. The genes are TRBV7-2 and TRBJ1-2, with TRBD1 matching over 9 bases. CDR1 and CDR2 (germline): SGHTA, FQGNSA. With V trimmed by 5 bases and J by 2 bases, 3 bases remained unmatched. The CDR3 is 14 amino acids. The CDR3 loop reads CASSMTGGNYGYTF. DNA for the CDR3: TGTGCCAGCAGCATGACAGGGGGGAACTATGGCTACACCTTC.

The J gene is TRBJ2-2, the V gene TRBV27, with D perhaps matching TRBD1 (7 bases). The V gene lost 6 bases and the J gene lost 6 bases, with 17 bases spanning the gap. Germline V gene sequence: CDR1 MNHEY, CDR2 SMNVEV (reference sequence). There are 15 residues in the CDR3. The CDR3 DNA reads TGTGCCAGCAGCAGAAGACAGGGAGGTGCCGGGGAGCTGTTTTTT. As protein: CASSRRQGGAGELFF.

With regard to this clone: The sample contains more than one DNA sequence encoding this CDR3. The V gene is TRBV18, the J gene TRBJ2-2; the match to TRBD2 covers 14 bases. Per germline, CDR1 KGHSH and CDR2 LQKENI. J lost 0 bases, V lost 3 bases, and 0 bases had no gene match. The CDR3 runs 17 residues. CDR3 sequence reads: CASSPGLAGANTGELFF. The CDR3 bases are TGTGCCAGCTCACCGGGACTAGCGGGAGCGAACACCGGGGAGCTGTTTTTT.

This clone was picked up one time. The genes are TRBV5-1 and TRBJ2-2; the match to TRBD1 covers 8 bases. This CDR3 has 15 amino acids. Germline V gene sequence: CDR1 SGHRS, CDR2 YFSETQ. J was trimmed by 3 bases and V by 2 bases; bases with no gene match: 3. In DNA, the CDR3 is TGCGCCAGCAGCTTCCGGGACAGGTACACCGGGGAGCTGTTTTTT. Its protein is CASSFRDRYTGELFF.

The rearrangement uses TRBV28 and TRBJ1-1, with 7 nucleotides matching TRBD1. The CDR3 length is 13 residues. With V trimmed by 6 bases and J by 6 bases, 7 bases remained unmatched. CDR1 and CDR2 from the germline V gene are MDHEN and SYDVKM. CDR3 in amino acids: CASRRQGWSEAFF. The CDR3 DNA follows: TGTGCCAGCAGGAGACAGGGTTGGTCTGAAGCTTTCTTT.

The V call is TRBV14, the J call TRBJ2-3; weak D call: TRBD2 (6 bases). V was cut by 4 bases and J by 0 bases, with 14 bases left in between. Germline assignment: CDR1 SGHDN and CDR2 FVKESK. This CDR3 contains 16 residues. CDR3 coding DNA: TGTGCCAGCAGCCCGAACCCAACTAGCAGCACAGATACGCAGTATTTT. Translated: CASSPNPTSSTDTQYF.

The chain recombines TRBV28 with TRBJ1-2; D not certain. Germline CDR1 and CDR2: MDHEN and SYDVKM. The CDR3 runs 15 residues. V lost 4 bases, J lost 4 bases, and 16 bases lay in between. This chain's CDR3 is CASSSPSRGGYGYTF. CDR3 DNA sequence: TGTGCCAGCAGTTCACCATCCCGGGGTGGCTATGGCTACACCTTC.

CDR3 in amino acids: CASSFTGGRYGYTF. The CDR3 nucleotides read TGTGCCAGCAGTTTCACAGGGGGGAGGTATGGCTACACCTTC. The genes are TRBV28 and TRBJ1-2, with 8 bases lining up with TRBD1. V lost 3 bases to trimming and J lost 5 bases; unmatched junction nucleotides: 5. The CDR3 length is 14 residues. CDR1 and CDR2 (germline): MDHEN, SYDVKM.

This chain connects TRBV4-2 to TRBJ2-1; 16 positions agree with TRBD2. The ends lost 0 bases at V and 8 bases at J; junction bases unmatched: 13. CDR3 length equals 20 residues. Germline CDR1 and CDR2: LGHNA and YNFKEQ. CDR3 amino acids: CASSQDPVWGTSGRGDEQFF. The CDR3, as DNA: TGTGCCAGCAGCCAAGATCCTGTTTGGGGGACTAGCGGGAGGGGAGATGAGCAGTTCTTC.

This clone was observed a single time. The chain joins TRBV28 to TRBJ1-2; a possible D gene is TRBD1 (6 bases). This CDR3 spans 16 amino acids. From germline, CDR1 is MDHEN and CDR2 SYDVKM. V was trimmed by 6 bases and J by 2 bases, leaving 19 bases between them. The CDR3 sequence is CASSLGQTYQNYGYTF. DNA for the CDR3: TGTGCCAGCAGCCTGGGACAAACCTACCAAAACTATGGCTACACCTTC.

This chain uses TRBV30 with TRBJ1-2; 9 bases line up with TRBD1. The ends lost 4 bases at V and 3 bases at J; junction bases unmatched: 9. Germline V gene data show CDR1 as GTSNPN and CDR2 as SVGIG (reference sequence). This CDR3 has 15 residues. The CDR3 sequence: CAWTRDRVLDYGYTF. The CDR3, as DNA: TGTGCCTGGACTCGGGACAGGGTTCTTGACTATGGCTACACCTTC.

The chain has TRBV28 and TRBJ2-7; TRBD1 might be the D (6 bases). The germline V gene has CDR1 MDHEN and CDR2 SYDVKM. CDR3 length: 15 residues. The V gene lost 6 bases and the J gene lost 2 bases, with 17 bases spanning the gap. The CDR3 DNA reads TGTGCCAGCAGCTCATCCGGGACATCCCCCTACGAGCAGTACTTC. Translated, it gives CASSSSGTSPYEQYF.

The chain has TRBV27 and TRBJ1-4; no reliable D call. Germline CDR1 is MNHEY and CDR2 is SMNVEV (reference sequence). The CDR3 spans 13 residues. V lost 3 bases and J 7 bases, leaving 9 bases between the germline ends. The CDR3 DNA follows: TGTGCCAGCAGTTTGCGAGAGGGTGAAAAACTGTTTTTT. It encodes CASSLREGEKLFF. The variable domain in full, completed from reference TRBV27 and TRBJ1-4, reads EAQVTQNPRYLITVTGKKLTVTCSQNMNHEYMSWYRQDPGLGLRQIYYSMNVEVTDKGDVPEGYKVSRKEKRNFPLILESPSPNQTSLYFCASSLREGEKLFFGSGTQLSVL.

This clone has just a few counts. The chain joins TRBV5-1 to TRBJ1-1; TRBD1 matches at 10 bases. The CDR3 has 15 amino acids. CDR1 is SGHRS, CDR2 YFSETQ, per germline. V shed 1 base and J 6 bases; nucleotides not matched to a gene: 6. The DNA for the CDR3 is TGCGCCAGCAGCTTGTTACGACAGGGGGCTCCTGAAGCTTTCTTT. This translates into CASSLLRQGAPEAFF.

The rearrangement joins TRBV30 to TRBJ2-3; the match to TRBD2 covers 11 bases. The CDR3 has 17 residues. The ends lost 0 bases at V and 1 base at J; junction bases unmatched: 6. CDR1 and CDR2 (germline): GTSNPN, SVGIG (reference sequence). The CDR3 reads CAWSVWRLAGRTDTQYF. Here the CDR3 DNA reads TGTGCCTGGAGTGTATGGAGACTAGCGGGGCGCACAGATACGCAGTATTTT.

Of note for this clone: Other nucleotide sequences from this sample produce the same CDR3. CDR3 residues: CASSWGSGGSYEQYF. CDR3 coding DNA: TGTGCCAGCAGCTGGGGGTCGGGAGGGTCGTACGAGCAGTACTTC. The rearrangement uses TRBV5-6 and TRBJ2-7, with 8 positions matching TRBD2. Germline lookup yields CDR1 SGHDT and CDR2 YYEEEE. The CDR3 consists of 15 residues. J was trimmed by 4 bases and V by 3 bases; bases with no gene match: 9.

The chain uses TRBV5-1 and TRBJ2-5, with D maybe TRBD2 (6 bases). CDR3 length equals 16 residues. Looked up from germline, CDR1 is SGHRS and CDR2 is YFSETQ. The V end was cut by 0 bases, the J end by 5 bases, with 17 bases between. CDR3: CASSLGNGRGRETQYF. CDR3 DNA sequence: TGCGCCAGCAGCTTGGGGAACGGGAGAGGTCGCGAGACCCAGTACTTC.

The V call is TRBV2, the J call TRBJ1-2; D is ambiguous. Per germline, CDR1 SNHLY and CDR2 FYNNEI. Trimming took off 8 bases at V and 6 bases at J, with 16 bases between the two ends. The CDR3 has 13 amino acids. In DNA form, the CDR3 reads TGTGCCAGCCGCCCTCAGCCGCAGGATGGCTACACCTTC. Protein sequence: CASRPQPQDGYTF.